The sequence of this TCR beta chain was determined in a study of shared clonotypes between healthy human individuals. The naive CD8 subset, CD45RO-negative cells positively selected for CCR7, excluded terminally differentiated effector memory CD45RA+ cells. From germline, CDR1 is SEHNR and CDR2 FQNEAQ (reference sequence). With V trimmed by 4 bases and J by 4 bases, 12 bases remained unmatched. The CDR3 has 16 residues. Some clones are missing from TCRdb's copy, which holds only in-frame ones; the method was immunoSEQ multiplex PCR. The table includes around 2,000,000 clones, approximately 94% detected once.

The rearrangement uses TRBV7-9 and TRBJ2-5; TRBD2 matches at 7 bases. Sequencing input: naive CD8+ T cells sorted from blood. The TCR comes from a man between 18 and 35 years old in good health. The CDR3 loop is CASSSPYSSGAETQYF. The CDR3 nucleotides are TGTGCCAGCAGCTCGCCCTACTCTAGCGGAGCAGAGACCCAGTACTTC.